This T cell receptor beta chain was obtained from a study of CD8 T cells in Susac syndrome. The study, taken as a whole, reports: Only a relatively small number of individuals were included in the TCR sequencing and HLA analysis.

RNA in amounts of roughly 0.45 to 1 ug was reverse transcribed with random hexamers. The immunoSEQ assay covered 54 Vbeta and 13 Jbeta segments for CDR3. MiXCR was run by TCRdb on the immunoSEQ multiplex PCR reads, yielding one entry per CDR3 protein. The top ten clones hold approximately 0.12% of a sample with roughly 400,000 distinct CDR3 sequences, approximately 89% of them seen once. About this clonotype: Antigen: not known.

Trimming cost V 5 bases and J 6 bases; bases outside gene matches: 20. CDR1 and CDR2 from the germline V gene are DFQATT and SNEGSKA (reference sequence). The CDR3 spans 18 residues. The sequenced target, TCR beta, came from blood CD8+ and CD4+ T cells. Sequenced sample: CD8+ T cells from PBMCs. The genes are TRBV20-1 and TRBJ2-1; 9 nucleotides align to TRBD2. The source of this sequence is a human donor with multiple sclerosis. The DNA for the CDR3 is TGCAGTGCTTGCCTCCCAATCCCCCCTAGCGGGACGGGCAATGAGCAGTTCTTC. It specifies CSACLPIPPSGTGNEQFF.